Listed below are T cell receptor beta chains from one sample, sequenced in a study of T cells in Graves' hyperthyroidism and ophthalmopathy. TCRdb re-called the multiplex PCR reads through MiXCR, storing one row per CDR3 protein. The sample contains some 460,000 distinct CDR3 sequences, about a sixth of which appear only once. The specimen was blood. All receptors derive from a woman aged 18-30 years with Graves' hyperthyroidism. Each CDR3 is given with its conserved first and last residue. A D gene is named only where the DNA matches it firmly. A row's size may be missing; if present it is once, few, many or a size class.

TRBJ1-4,TRBV12-3/TRBV12-4,13,-,once,TGTGCCAGCAGTTCCGGGAGGTACGAAAAACTGTTTTTT,CASSSGRYEKLFF
TRBJ2-7,TRBV15,14,-,many,TGTGCCACCAGCGATGGCAGGAGGACTTACGAGCAGTACTTC,CATSDGRRTYEQYF
TRBJ2-3,TRBV28,15,TRBD2,few,TGTGCCAGTAATTGGGGACTAGCGGTTTCTGATACGCAGTATTTT,CASNWGLAVSDTQYF
TRBJ2-7,TRBV27,19,TRBD2,many,TGTGCCAGCAGCATAGCCGGGACTAGCGGGAGGGCCCTCGCGTACGAGCAGTACTTC,CASSIAGTSGRALAYEQYF
TRBJ1-2,TRBV7-2,11,-,-,TGTGCCAGCAGCAGCAGGGTCGGCTACACCTTC,CASSSRVGYTF
TRBJ2-3,TRBV11-2,14,-,many,TGTGCCAGCAGCTTGCCGGGGCCGACAGATACGCAGTATTTT,CASSLPGPTDTQYF
TRBJ2-1,TRBV3-1,18,-,many,TGTGCCAGCAGCCAAGACATAAGCGGGTCCCGTCCCATCGATGAGCAGTTCTTC,CASSQDISGSRPIDEQFF
TRBJ2-1,TRBV12-5,14,TRBD1,few,TGTGCTAGTGGTGTCGAGACAGGGTACAATGAGCAGTTCTTC,CASGVETGYNEQFF
TRBJ2-1,TRBV7-9,19,TRBD2,-,TGTGCCAGCAGCCGTCAACAATTTTCCGGGACTAGCGCGTACAATGAGCAGTTCTTC,CASSRQQFSGTSAYNEQFF
TRBJ2-2,TRBV12-3/TRBV12-4,16,TRBD2,many,TGTGCCAGCAGTCTCGGAGCGGGGGGGTCCACCGGGGAGCTGTTTTTT,CASSLGAGGSTGELFF
TRBJ2-7,TRBV11-2,13,-,many,TGTGCCAGCAGCTTAGAAGCAGGGTACGAGCAGTACTTC,CASSLEAGYEQYF
TRBJ2-3,TRBV7-2,11,-,many,TGTGCCAGCAGCTCTAGAGACACGCAGTATTTT,CASSSRDTQYF
TRBJ1-2,TRBV5-8,15,TRBD1,many,TGTGCCAGCAGCTTGAAGGGACAGGAATCCTATGGCTACACCTTC,CASSLKGQESYGYTF
TRBJ2-1,TRBV5-1,18,TRBD1,many,TGCGCCAGCAGGCGACAGGGGGCGCCTTCCGCGGGGCACAATGAGCAGTTCTTC,CASRRQGAPSAGHNEQFF
TRBJ2-3,TRBV28,15,TRBD1,many,TGTGCCAGCAGTCCATGGACAGGGGGAACAGATACGCAGTATTTT,CASSPWTGGTDTQYF
TRBJ2-1,TRBV12-3/TRBV12-4,16,TRBD2,many,TGTGCCAGCAGGCCAGCCCTAGCGGGACCATACAATGAGCAGTTCTTC,CASRPALAGPYNEQFF
TRBJ2-3,TRBV9,13,-,-,TGTGCCAGCAGGCCTGTAACCTTAAGTACGCAGTATTTT,CASRPVTLSTQYF
TRBJ1-4,TRBV15,13,-,few,TGTGCCACCAGCAGAGTGGGGGGGGAAAAACTGTTTTTT,CATSRVGGEKLFF
TRBJ2-7,TRBV15,14,TRBD2,-,TGTGCCACCAGCAGAGGTTGGGAGGGATCCGAGCAGTACTTC,CATSRGWEGSEQYF
TRBJ1-1,TRBV6-1,13,TRBD1,-,TGTGCCAGCACCCGGACAGGGTGGGCTGAAGCTTTCTTT,CASTRTGWAEAFF
TRBJ1-5,TRBV20-1,14,TRBD1,few,TGCAGTGCTAGAGGAGGGGGCGCGAATCAGCCCCAGCATTTT,CSARGGGANQPQHF
TRBJ2-5,TRBV20-1,14,-,many,TGCAGTGCTAGAGATGTGGCAGGGGTGGGGACCCAGTACTTC,CSARDVAGVGTQYF
TRBJ2-1,TRBV10-3,14,-,few,TGTGCCATCAGTGATAGAGGCCAGAACAATGAGCAGTTCTTC,CAISDRGQNNEQFF
TRBJ1-5,TRBV28,17,-,many,TGTGCCAGCAGTTTAGGGAGTAGAGGACACCCCAATCAGCCCCAGCATTTT,CASSLGSRGHPNQPQHF
TRBJ1-5,TRBV28,15,TRBD1,many,TGTGCCAGCAGTTTGTCCGGGACAGACAATCAGCCCCAGCATTTT,CASSLSGTDNQPQHF
TRBJ1-2,TRBV19,15,TRBD1,-,TGTGCCAGTAGTACCCGTAGAGAGGGGGCGGATGGCTACACCTTC,CASSTRREGADGYTF
TRBJ1-3,TRBV10-3,14,TRBD1,few,TGTGCCATCATGGAGACAGGGATTGCAGACACCATATATTTT,CAIMETGIADTIYF
TRBJ2-7,TRBV28,16,TRBD2,many,TGTGCCAGCAGTCCACCGGGGGTAGCGGGAGGATACGAGCAGTACTTC,CASSPPGVAGGYEQYF
TRBJ2-3,TRBV12-3/TRBV12-4,15,-,many,TGTGCCAGCAGTTTAGCGGGAGCGGCCACAGATACGCAGTATTTT,CASSLAGAATDTQYF
TRBJ2-1,TRBV3-1,17,-,many,TGTGCCAGCAGCCCGGGGACTGGCCACCGTCCATCCAATGAGCAGTTCTTC,CASSPGTGHRPSNEQFF
TRBJ2-3,TRBV7-2,13,-,-,TGTGCCAGCAGCCCTGTTGGCGGAGATACGCAGTATTTT,CASSPVGGDTQYF
TRBJ2-1,TRBV11-2,17,-,many,TGTGCCAGCAGCTTACTTACAGGTCACACACACACGAATGAGCAGTTCTTC,CASSLLTGHTHTNEQFF
TRBJ1-2,TRBV3-1,15,-,many,TGTGCCAGCAGCCAGAACCCAGCTCCTAACTATGGCTACACCTTC,CASSQNPAPNYGYTF
TRBJ1-4,TRBV18,16,-,-,TGTGCCAGCTCACCAAGGGGGACACCAGATAATGAAAAACTGTTTTTT,CASSPRGTPDNEKLFF
TRBJ2-7,TRBV20-1,14,TRBD1,-,TGCAGTGTTCAGCCGGGACAGGGGTACTACGAGCAGTACTTC,CSVQPGQGYYEQYF
TRBJ1-2,TRBV4-3,15,-,many,TGCGCCAGCAGCCAAGATCGGAACAGGAGATCGGGCTACACCTTC,CASSQDRNRRSGYTF